A single sample gave rise to the 26 T cell receptor beta chains below, sequenced in a study of T cells in women clearing cervical HPV infection. Data came from immunoSEQ multiplex PCR; TCRdb stores just in-frame clones and leaves some out. The sample's table shows just over 20,000 clones. The sequenced sample was blood buffy coat. Receptor source: a woman between 18 and 69 years old with a cervical HPV16 infection that either progressed to CIN3+ or cleared (not recorded which).

As regards this clone: The read finishes 3 residues shy of the CDR3 end, and the germline J gene is used to complete it. The chain is built from TRBV5-6 and TRBJ2-4; 10 bases line up with TRBD1. This CDR3 region has 14 residues. The germline V gene has CDR1 SGHDT and CDR2 YYEEEE. The part of the CDR3 DNA that was read is TGTGCCAGCAGCTTGGGGGACAGGGGTGGTGGT. Residues: CASSLGDRGGG. The whole CDR3 sequence is CASSLGDRGGGQYF. The full variable domain, with the rest looked up from reference TRBV5-6 and TRBJ2-4, is DAGVTQSPTHLIKTRGQQVTLRCSPKSGHDTVSWYQQALGQGPQFIFQYYEEEERQRGNFPDRFSGHQFPNYSSELNVNALLLGDSALYLCASSLGDRGGGQYFGAGTRLSVL.

In the case of this clone: The read terminates 3 residues ahead of where the CDR3 ends, so the germline J gene completes it. The chain carries TRBV7-9 and TRBJ2-5; D may be TRBD1 (5 bases). The CDR3 length is 15 residues. CDR1 is SEHNR, CDR2 FQNEAQ, per germline (reference sequence). Trimming left V 0 bases short and J 5 bases short, with 13 bases between. CDR3 loop: CASSLASGQGETQYF. The CDR3 DNA, read in part, is TGTGCCAGCAGCTTAGCCTCGGGCCAGGGTGAGACC. Full variable domain (missing parts from reference TRBV7-9 and TRBJ2-5): DTGVSQNPRHKITKRGQNVTFRCDPISEHNRLYWYRQTLGQGPEFLTYFQNEAQLEKSRLLSDRFSAERPKGSFSTLEIQRTEQGDSAMYLCASSLASGQGETQYFGPGTRLLVL.

In the case of this clone: Read data end 3 residues before the CDR3 end; the end is taken from the germline J gene. The gene calls are TRBV2 and TRBJ1-5, with D possibly being TRBD1 (6 bases). Looked up from germline, CDR1 is SNHLY and CDR2 is FYNNEI. V lost 6 bases and J 2 bases, leaving 14 bases between the germline ends. The CDR3 runs 15 residues. The covered CDR3 bases are TGTGCCAGCAGACACAGGGAAGGAGGCAATCAGCCC. Translating gives CASRHREGGNQP. The complete CDR3 reads CASRHREGGNQPQHF. The entire variable domain, with the rest obtained from reference TRBV2 and TRBJ1-5, is as follows: EPEVTQTPSHQVTQMGQEVILRCVPISNHLYFYWYRQILGQKVEFLVSFYNNEISEKSEIFDDQFSVERPDGSNFTLKIRSTKLEDSAMYFCASRHREGGNQPQHFGDGTRLSIL.

As for this clone: The read ends 3 residues before the CDR3 terminus; that terminus is restored from the germline J gene. The chain uses TRBV14 and TRBJ1-1; TRBD1 agrees at 10 bases. V shed 6 bases and J 5 bases; nucleotides not matched to a gene: 3. Germline V gene data show CDR1 as SGHDN and CDR2 as FVKESK. The CDR3 contains 13 residues. The covered CDR3 bases are TGTGCCAGCAGGCGGGACAGGGGTACTGAA. This gives the protein CASRRDRGTE. The complete CDR3 reads CASRRDRGTEAFF.

Worth noting for this clone: The CDR3 end falls 3 residues outside the read, so it is completed with the germline J gene. The rearrangement uses TRBV30 and TRBJ2-3; D gene uncertain. Germline-derived CDR1 and CDR2 are GTSNPN and SVGIG (reference sequence). This CDR3 contains 14 residues. V lost 1 base to trimming and J lost 0 bases, with 8 bases between them. The part of the CDR3 DNA that was read is TGTGCCTGGAGTGAACTCCGTAGCACAGATACG. Amino acids: CAWSELRSTDT. The CDR3 as a whole reads CAWSELRSTDTQYF.

Comments on this clone: Compared with germline, one end of the junction differs, possibly owing to a read error. The read ends 3 residues early relative to the CDR3; the germline J gene fills the gap. The rearrangement links TRBV7-9 to TRBJ1-4, with D hard to call. CDR3 length: 12 amino acids. Germline CDR1 SEHNR, CDR2 FQNEAQ (reference sequence). The sequenced part of the CDR3 DNA is TGTTCCAGCAGCATCTCTAATTCACCA. It is translated as CSSSISNSP. The full-length CDR3 reads as CSSSISNSPLFF. The full variable domain, rest sourced from reference TRBV7-9 and TRBJ1-4, is DTGVSQNPRHKITKRGQNVTFRCDPISEHNRLYWYRQTLGQGPEFLTYFQNEAQLEKSRLLSDRFSAERPKGSFSTLEIQRTEQGDSAMYLCSSSISNSPLFFGSGTQLSVL.

Turning to this clone: The read gets to within 3 residues of the CDR3 end, and the germline J gene fills in the rest. The chain is built from TRBV14 and TRBJ1-4; TRBD1 matches at 8 bases. The CDR3 is 15 amino acids. The V gene end was trimmed by 5 bases and the J gene end by 4 bases; junction bases not matched to a gene: 6. Per germline, CDR1 SGHDN and CDR2 FVKESK. CDR3 DNA (partial): TGTGCCAGCAGCGCTAGGACAGGGAATAATGAAAAA. Encoded protein: CASSARTGNNEK. The CDR3 in full is CASSARTGNNEKLFF.

Note on this clone: The read gets to within 3 residues of the CDR3 end, and the germline J gene fills in the rest. The chain is built from TRBV2 and TRBJ2-1; 16 nucleotides align to TRBD2. This CDR3 contains 17 residues. Germline V lookup: CDR1 SNHLY, CDR2 FYNNEI. Unmatched junction bases numbered 7, after V lost 9 bases and J lost 2 bases. The CDR3 bases that were read are TGTGCCAGTACCGGGACTAGCGGGGGGGCCCCCTACAATGAG. As protein: CASTGTSGGAPYNE. The whole CDR3 sequence is CASTGTSGGAPYNEQFF.

As concerns this clone: The sequenced fragment ends 3 residues before the CDR3 boundary, so the rest is inferred from the germline J gene. V is TRBV5-1 and J is TRBJ2-4; 9 nucleotides agree with TRBD1. Germline CDR1 is SGHRS and CDR2 is YFSETQ. The CDR3 totals 15 residues. Incomplete CDR3 DNA: TGCGCCAGCAGCTTGACAGGGGGCCCCAATCAGCCT. It yields the protein CASSLTGGPNQP. The whole CDR3 sequence is CASSLTGGPNQPQYF.

As to this clone: The read ends 3 residues early relative to the CDR3; the germline J gene fills the gap. The chain employs TRBV7-9 and TRBJ1-2; TRBD1 agrees at 7 bases. This CDR3 spans 14 amino acids. CDR1 is SEHNR and CDR2 is FQNEAQ in the germline V gene (reference sequence). CDR3 DNA, as far as it was read: TGTGCCAGCAGCCTGGGGCAGGGGGTCCAGGCC. This codes for CASSLGQGVQA. The entire CDR3 protein reads CASSLGQGVQAYTF.

Regarding this clone: The CDR3 end falls 3 residues outside the read, so it is completed with the germline J gene. The rearrangement uses TRBV5-4 and TRBJ2-1, with TRBD2 identical over 14 bases. Germline lookup yields CDR1 SGHNT and CDR2 YYREEE (reference sequence). The CDR3 runs to 15 residues. With 4 bases clipped from V and 7 bases from J, the junction kept 4 bases outside the gene matches. The part of the CDR3 DNA that was read is TGTGCCAGCAGCGTGGGACTAGCGGGAGTTAATGAG. Its protein product is CASSVGLAGVNE. The CDR3 reads in full as CASSVGLAGVNEQFF. Supplemented by reference TRBV5-4 and TRBJ2-1, the full variable domain reads ETGVTQSPTHLIKTRGQQVTLRCSSQSGHNTVSWYQQALGQGPQFIFQYYREEENGRGNFPPRFSGLQFPNYSSELNVNALELDDSALYLCASSVGLAGVNEQFFGPGTRLTVL.

The CDR3 DNA, read in part, is TGTGCCAGTACGAGGGGGACTAGCGGGAGTCGAGATACG. As protein: CASTRGTSGSRDT. The CDR3 in full is CASTRGTSGSRDTQYF. The chain joins TRBV2 to TRBJ2-3; 14 positions agree with TRBD2. The read ends 3 residues shy of where the CDR3 ends; the end is completed using the germline J gene. Germline CDR1 SNHLY, CDR2 FYNNEI. Trimming took 9 bases from V and 5 from J; bases not matched to a gene: 10. This CDR3 contains 16 residues.

According to its frequency, this clone is medium-sized. The part of the CDR3 DNA that was read is TGTGCCACCAGTGATTTCATCACAGGGGGTGGGGATACG. Translation: CATSDFITGGGDT. The entire CDR3 sequence reads CATSDFITGGGDTQYF. V usage is TRBV24-1 and J usage is TRBJ2-3, with 8 bases matching TRBD1. The CDR3 end falls 3 residues outside the read, so it is completed with the germline J gene. J lost 6 bases, V lost 1 base, and 8 bases had no gene match. Per the germline V gene, CDR1 is KGHDR and CDR2 is SFDVKD. This CDR3 comprises 16 residues.

Notes on this clone: The read is 3 residues too short to cover the CDR3 end, so that end is filled in from the germline J gene. The chain is built from TRBV20-1 and TRBJ2-3; D ambiguous. CDR1 is DFQATT and CDR2 is SNEGSKA in the germline V gene (reference sequence). The V end lost 3 bases, the J end lost 2 bases, and 9 bases lay between the germline ends. CDR3 length: 13 residues. CDR3 sequence: CSASGRNTDTQYF. CDR3 DNA, as far as it was read: TGCAGTGCTAGCGGCAGGAACACAGATACG.

A note on this clone: The CDR3 goes on 3 residues after the read ends, and that part is filled in from the germline J gene. This chain connects TRBV7-9 to TRBJ1-2; D gene unclear. CDR1 is SEHNR, CDR2 FQNEAQ, per germline (reference sequence). V was shortened by 1 base and J by 7 bases, with 7 bases between the two germline ends. CDR3 length equals 12 residues. CDR3 in amino acids: CASSLGQSGYTF. The DNA read from the CDR3 is TGTGCCAGCAGCTTAGGGCAAAGTGGC.

With regard to this clone: The CDR3 goes on 3 residues after the read ends, and that part is filled in from the germline J gene. The J gene is TRBJ2-2, the V gene TRBV18, with 7 bases identical to TRBD2. Germline assignment: CDR1 KGHSH and CDR2 LQKENI. The CDR3 sequence is 17 residues long. The J segment lost 3 bases and the V segment lost 0 bases, leaving 7 bases of the junction unmatched. CDR3 sequence: CASSPPASGVYTGELFF. The covered CDR3 bases are TGTGCCAGCTCACCACCGGCCAGCGGGGTGTACACCGGGGAG.

For this clone: The read terminates 3 residues ahead of where the CDR3 ends, so the germline J gene completes it. The chain has TRBV11-2 and TRBJ1-6; D is uncertain. With 0 bases removed from V and 10 bases from J, the gap between germline ends came to 10 bases. The CDR3 covers 14 residues. Per the germline V gene, CDR1 is SGHAT and CDR2 is FQNNGV. The CDR3 here is CASSLEGVGSPLHF. Incomplete CDR3 DNA: TGTGCCAGCAGCTTAGAGGGCGTCGGCTCACCC.

In regard to this clone: The read ends 3 residues shy of where the CDR3 ends; the end is completed using the germline J gene. The gene calls are TRBV20-1 and TRBJ2-7, with D possibly TRBD1 on 6 matching bases. V was cut by 0 bases and J by 4 bases, with 13 bases left in between. The CDR3 is 14 residues long. CDR1 and CDR2 from the germline V gene are DFQATT and SNEGSKA (reference sequence). Incomplete CDR3 DNA: TGCAGTGCTAGAGATCGAACAGGGACGTACGAG. As protein: CSARDRTGTYE. The full CDR3 protein reads CSARDRTGTYEQYF.

On this clone itself: The DNA ends 3 residues before the CDR3 does, and the rest of the CDR3 is filled in from the germline J gene. The chain joins TRBV30 to TRBJ1-2; 12 nucleotides match TRBD1. Trimming took 0 bases from V and 0 from J; bases not matched to a gene: 14. Germline V gives CDR1 GTSNPN, CDR2 SVGIG (reference sequence). This CDR3 spans 20 amino acids. The covered CDR3 bases are TGTGCCTGGAGTGTACCCCGTCCGGGACAGGGGGCAGCGCCTAACTATGGC. This codes for CAWSVPRPGQGAAPNYG. The full CDR3 sequence reads CAWSVPRPGQGAAPNYGYTF.

With respect to this clone: The read finishes 3 residues shy of the CDR3 end, and the germline J gene is used to complete it. The chain employs TRBV12-3 or TRBV12-4 and TRBJ2-3; 8 nucleotides agree with TRBD1. The CDR3 runs 15 residues. J lost 5 bases, V lost 3 bases, and 7 bases had no gene match. CDR3 in amino acids: CASSFAPTGGDTQYF. CDR3 bases read: TGTGCCAGCAGTTTCGCCCCTACAGGGGGAGATACG.

A note on this clone: The CDR3 end lies 3 residues beyond the end of the read and is filled in from the germline J gene. The chain uses TRBV5-1 and TRBJ2-2, with 7 bases lining up with TRBD1. The CDR3 has 14 residues. Germline loops: CDR1 SGHRS, CDR2 YFSETQ. The sequenced CDR3 bases are TGCGCCAGCAGCTGGGGGCAGGGGGAGACACCG. Translated, it gives CASSWGQGETP. The entire CDR3 sequence reads CASSWGQGETPLFF.

As to this clone: The CDR3 extends 3 residues past the end of the read, so its final part is completed from the germline J gene. The J gene is TRBJ1-1, the V gene TRBV19; TRBD1 agrees at 7 bases. The J segment lost 1 base and the V segment lost 6 bases, leaving 2 bases of the junction unmatched. In germline, CDR1 is LNHDA, CDR2 SQIVND (reference sequence). This CDR3 is built from 13 residues. CDR3 residues: CASRDRTNTEAFF. CDR3 DNA, as far as it was read: TGTGCCAGTAGGGACAGGACGAACACTGAA.

As for this clone: The read finishes 3 residues shy of the CDR3 end, and the germline J gene is used to complete it. The chain carries TRBV5-3 and TRBJ2-1; 10 bases are a match to TRBD1. TRBV5-3 is labeled an ORF, and its function is uncertain. V was pared by 0 bases and J by 8 bases, with 2 bases of the junction left unmatched. This CDR3 spans 14 amino acids. CDR3 sequence: CARSLGQGADEQFF. The DNA read from the CDR3 is TGTGCCAGAAGCTTGGGACAGGGGGCCGATGAG.

In the case of this clone: Sequencing ends 3 residues short of the CDR3 end; the germline J gene provides the rest. J is TRBJ1-2 and V is TRBV12-3 or TRBV12-4, with D perhaps matching TRBD1 (6 bases). The CDR3 loop spans 16 amino acids. V lost 1 base and J lost 2, with 14 bases in between. The CDR3 is CASSLGLTGDNYGYTF. The DNA read from the CDR3 is TGTGCCAGCAGTTTAGGCCTGACAGGCGACAACTATGGC.

Details on this clone: Sequencing ends 3 residues short of the CDR3 end; the germline J gene provides the rest. The chain carries TRBV4-1 and TRBJ2-1; D is uncertain. V was clipped by 4 bases and J by 8 bases, with 6 bases between them. The CDR3 has 11 amino acids. The germline gives CDR1 MGHRA, CDR2 YSYEKL. The sequenced CDR3 bases are TGCGCCAGCAGCCTAAAGCATGAG. Protein product: CASSLKHE. The full CDR3 reads CASSLKHEQFF.

CDR3 in amino acids: CASSFPNSPLFF. CDR3 DNA (partial): TGTGCCAGCAGTTTCCCTAATTCACCG. The chain employs TRBV27 and TRBJ2-2; no clear D gene. Read data end 3 residues before the CDR3 end; the end is taken from the germline J gene. CDR1 is MNHEY, CDR2 SMNVEV, per germline (reference sequence). The CDR3 sequence is 12 residues long.